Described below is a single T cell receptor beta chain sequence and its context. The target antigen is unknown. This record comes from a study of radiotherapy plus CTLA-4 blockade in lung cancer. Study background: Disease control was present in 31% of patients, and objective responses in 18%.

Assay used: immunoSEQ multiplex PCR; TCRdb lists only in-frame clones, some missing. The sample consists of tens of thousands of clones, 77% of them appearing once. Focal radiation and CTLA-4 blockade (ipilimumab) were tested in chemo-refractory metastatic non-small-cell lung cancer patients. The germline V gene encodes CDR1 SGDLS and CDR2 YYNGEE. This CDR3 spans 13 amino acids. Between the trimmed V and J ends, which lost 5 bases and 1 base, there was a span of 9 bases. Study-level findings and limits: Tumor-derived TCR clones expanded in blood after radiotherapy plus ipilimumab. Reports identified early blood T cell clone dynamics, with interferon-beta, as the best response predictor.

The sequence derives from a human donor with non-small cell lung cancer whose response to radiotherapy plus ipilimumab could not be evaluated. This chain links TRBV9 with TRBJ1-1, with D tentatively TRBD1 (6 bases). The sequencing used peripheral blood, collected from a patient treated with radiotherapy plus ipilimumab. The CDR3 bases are TGTGCCAGCAGACAGGGACCGAACACTGAAGCTTTCTTT. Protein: CASRQGPNTEAFF.